This entry describes one TCR beta chain. Original methodology: By means of reference gene primer amplification, nucleated cell counts were estimated. Method: immunoSEQ multiplex PCR; TCRdb's copy keeps in-frame clones and lacks some. V and J calls and clone size are those listed in that table; D and trimming were worked out from the DNA. The repertoire consists of some 290,000 clones, with roughly 87% occurring once and the leading ten covering 2% to 2.5%. This CDR3 has 16 residues. V shed 7 bases, J shed 1 base, and the junction held 4 bases outside the gene matches. Germline values: CDR1 SGHTA, CDR2 FQGNSA. The record originates from a study of blood T cell repertoires in COVID-19. Across the whole study: Some COVID-19 samples were acute and others convalescent; all came from the United States, Italy and Spain. The analysed material was cDNA or gDNA that came from T cells, B-cell-depleted T cells, or PBMCs.

This chain uses TRBV7-2 with TRBJ2-3, with TRBD2 matching over 14 bases. The clonotype was recovered from a woman aged 45 to 65 who had recovered from COVID-19. Material for sequencing was peripheral blood. The CDR3 sequence is CASNQGLAGGTDTQYF. CDR3 nucleotide sequence: TGTGCCAGCAACCAGGGACTAGCGGGGGGCACAGATACGCAGTATTTT.